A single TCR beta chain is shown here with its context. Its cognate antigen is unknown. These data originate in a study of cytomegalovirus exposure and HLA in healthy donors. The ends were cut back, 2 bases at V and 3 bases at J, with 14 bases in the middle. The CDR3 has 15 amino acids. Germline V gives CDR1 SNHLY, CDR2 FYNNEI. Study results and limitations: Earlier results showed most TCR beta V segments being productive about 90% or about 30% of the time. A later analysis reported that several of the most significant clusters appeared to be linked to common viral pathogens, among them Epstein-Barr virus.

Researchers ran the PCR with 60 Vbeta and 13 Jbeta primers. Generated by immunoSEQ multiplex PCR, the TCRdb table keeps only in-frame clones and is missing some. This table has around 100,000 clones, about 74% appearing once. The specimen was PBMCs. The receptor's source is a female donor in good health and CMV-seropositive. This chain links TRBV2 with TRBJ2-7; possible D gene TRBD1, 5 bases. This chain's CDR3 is CASSERRGDLYEQYF. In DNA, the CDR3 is TGTGCCAGCAGTGAAAGAAGGGGTGATCTCTACGAGCAGTACTTC.